These 32 T cell receptor beta chains originate from one sample sequenced in a study of tumor-infiltrating lymphocytes in localized non-small cell lung cancer (dated by TCRdb to about 2021). Receptors were amplified or captured by the immunoSEQ multiplex PCR assay. Entries here come from immuneACCESS through TCRdb and include only in-frame sequences with V and J called. Some clones fail to appear in such tables; in the studies checked, an unresolved V gene covers under half of the shortfall, and the cause of the remainder is unknown. The sample table records about 1,500 clones; around 85% of these occur just once. Together, the top ten hold roughly 7.3% of the sample. Sequencing used lung tumor tissue. The receptors stem from a human donor with non-small cell lung cancer.

The chain is built from TRBV30 and TRBJ2-7; 9 nucleotides align to TRBD1. Germline V gene data show CDR1 as GTSNPN and CDR2 as SVGIG (reference sequence). Trimming took 0 bases from V and 5 from J; bases not matched to a gene: 5. The length of the CDR3 is 14 residues. The CDR3 DNA reads TGTGCCTGGAGTGTCGGACAGGGGACCCACGAGCAGTACTTC. Amino acids: CAWSVGQGTHEQYF.

This chain uses TRBV7-2 with TRBJ2-7, with D unresolved. There are 14 residues in the CDR3. The germline V gene encodes CDR1 SGHTA and CDR2 FQGNSA. Deletions cut 6 bases from V and 0 bases from J, with 12 bases between. The CDR3 region has the DNA TGTGCCAGCAGACCGACCTATAGCTCCTACGAGCAGTACTTC. Amino acid sequence: CASRPTYSSYEQYF.

V usage is TRBV7-8 and J usage is TRBJ1-4; no reliable D call. V lost 5 bases, J lost 8 bases, and 18 bases lay in between. The CDR3 loop spans 15 amino acids. Germline V gene sequence: CDR1 SGHVS, CDR2 FQNEAQ. Here the CDR3 reads CASSQDTYSLEKLFF. The CDR3 DNA sequence: TGTGCCAGCAGCCAAGACACCTACTCATTGGAAAAACTGTTTTTT.

The chain uses TRBV5-4 and TRBJ1-1, with D perhaps matching TRBD1 (6 bases). The CDR3 runs 15 residues. Looked up from germline, CDR1 is SGHNT and CDR2 is YYREEE (reference sequence). V lost 0 bases and J lost 3, with 12 bases in between. The CDR3 protein is CASSLDNAGDTEAFF. The CDR3 nucleotides are TGTGCCAGCAGCTTGGATAATGCAGGGGACACTGAAGCTTTCTTT.

This clone was seen only a few times. The V call is TRBV5-5, the J call TRBJ1-1, with a weak D call TRBD1 (5 bases). The CDR3 runs 16 residues. Looked up from germline, CDR1 is SGHKS and CDR2 is YYEKEE (reference sequence). V was trimmed by 1 base and J by 3 bases, leaving 16 bases between them. As DNA, the CDR3 is TGTGCCAGCAGCTTGTTTTGGGAGGGGCGGGACACTGAAGCTTTCTTT. Amino acids: CASSLFWEGRDTEAFF.

This clone has more than one count but fewer than ten. The rearrangement links TRBV11-2 to TRBJ2-3; 9 positions agree with TRBD2. The CDR3 spans 19 residues. CDR1 is SGHAT, CDR2 FQNNGV, per germline. Trimming removed 1 base from V and 5 bases from J; junction bases left unmatched: 16. The CDR3 protein is CASSLGLAGTLLKRDTQYF. The CDR3 DNA is TGTGCCAGCAGCTTAGGGCTAGCGGGGACCCTACTCAAGAGAGATACGCAGTATTTT.

This sequence joins TRBV4-1 and TRBJ1-2; D perhaps matches TRBD1 (5 bases). The CDR3 sequence is 14 residues long. The germline V gene has CDR1 MGHRA and CDR2 YSYEKL. The V end lost 4 bases, the J end lost 4 bases, and 13 bases lay between the germline ends. CDR3 residues: CASSPRDPLYGYTF. For the CDR3, the DNA is TGCGCCAGCAGCCCCCGGGACCCCCTCTATGGCTACACCTTC.

About this clone: The junction departs from the called germline gene at one end, perhaps through a read error. This sequence joins TRBV25-1 and TRBJ1-2, with D unclear. Germline V gene data show CDR1 as MGHDK and CDR2 as SYGVNS. This CDR3 is 12 amino acids long. CDR3 residues: CASSGTNHGYTF. DNA of the CDR3: TGTGCCAGCAGTGGGACTAACCATGGCTACACCTTC.

The chain joins TRBV5-8 to TRBJ1-1; no clear D. This CDR3 spans 14 amino acids. V lost 0 bases to trimming and J lost 5 bases, with 11 bases between them. The germline CDR1 and CDR2 sequences are SGHTS and YDEGEE. CDR3 region: CASSLGKLRTEAFF. The CDR3 nucleotides read TGTGCCAGCAGCTTGGGCAAACTGAGGACTGAAGCTTTCTTT.

The V gene is TRBV6-4, the J gene TRBJ2-7, with D perhaps matching TRBD1 (5 bases). This CDR3 is 13 amino acids long. V was clipped by 5 bases and J by 3 bases, with 11 bases between them. Looked up from germline, CDR1 is MRHNA and CDR2 is SNTAGT. The DNA for the CDR3 is TGTGCCAGCAGTCGGGCAGGGATCTACGAGCAGTACTTC. Its translation: CASSRAGIYEQYF.

V is TRBV19 and J is TRBJ1-5, with 7 bases that match TRBD1. The CDR3 is 15 residues long. The junction had 7 bases not matched to a gene; V was cut back by 7 bases and J by 1 base. Germline values: CDR1 LNHDA, CDR2 SQIVND (reference sequence). CDR3 region: CASTIGTASNQPQHF. DNA of the CDR3: TGTGCCAGTACAATAGGGACAGCGAGCAATCAGCCCCAGCATTTT.

V usage is TRBV6-5 and J usage is TRBJ2-7; tentative D call: TRBD1 (5 bases). Germline V gives CDR1 MNHEY, CDR2 SVGAGI. V was cut by 6 bases and J by 1 base, with 10 bases left in between. The CDR3 runs 13 residues. The CDR3 sequence is CASSPGYSYEQYF. DNA of the CDR3: TGTGCCAGCAGCCCAGGGTATTCCTACGAGCAGTACTTC.

The chain combines TRBV11-2 with TRBJ2-7; 8 nucleotides align to TRBD1. V shed 1 base, J shed 1 base, and the junction held 15 bases outside the gene matches. Germline V CDR1 and CDR2: SGHAT, FQNNGV. The CDR3 covers 19 residues. The CDR3 region has the DNA TGTGCCAGCAGCTTAGTTGGCGCCGGCTTCCGGGACAGGTCCTACGAGCAGTACTTC. It translates to CASSLVGAGFRDRSYEQYF.

The J gene is TRBJ1-1, the V gene TRBV7-9; TRBD1 matches 7 bases. The CDR3 totals 14 residues. V lost 6 bases and J lost 5; bases outside the gene matches: 9. Germline CDR1 and CDR2: SEHNR and FQNEAQ (reference sequence). CDR3 nucleotides: TGTGCCAGCAGAATTAACAGGGGAGATACTGAAGCTTTCTTT. Translated: CASRINRGDTEAFF. The variable domain in full, completed from reference TRBV7-9 and TRBJ1-1, reads DTGVSQNPRHKITKRGQNVTFRCDPISEHNRLYWYRQTLGQGPEFLTYFQNEAQLEKSRLLSDRFSAERPKGSFSTLEIQRTEQGDSAMYLCASRINRGDTEAFFGQGTRLTVV.

This clone was picked up a small number of times. The J gene is TRBJ2-1, the V gene TRBV7-9, with TRBD2 as a possible D gene (6 bases). Trimming cost V 1 base and J 3 bases, with 10 bases left between them. The CDR3 consists of 15 residues. Germline CDR1 is SEHNR and CDR2 is FQNEAQ (reference sequence). The CDR3 here is CASSLEGTFYNEQFF. The CDR3 bases are TGTGCCAGCAGCTTAGAAGGGACTTTCTACAATGAGCAGTTCTTC.

This clone showed up just a few times. This chain uses TRBV19 with TRBJ2-5; TRBD1 agrees at 7 bases. Germline CDR1 reads LNHDA; CDR2 reads SQIVND (reference sequence). Germline trimming cut 5 bases from V and 6 bases from J; bases unmatched to any gene: 12. This CDR3 has 15 amino acids. The CDR3 region is CASSSRGGEMKTQYF. In DNA form, the CDR3 reads TGTGCCAGTAGTTCCCGAGGGGGCGAGATGAAGACCCAGTACTTC. Based on the CDR3 plus reference TRBV19 and TRBJ2-5, the full variable domain is DGGITQSPKYLFRKEGQNVTLSCEQNLNHDAMYWYRQDPGQGLRLIYYSQIVNDFQKGDIAEGYSVSREKKESFPLTVTSAQKNPTAFYLCASSSRGGEMKTQYFGPGTRLLVL.

This chain connects TRBV5-1 to TRBJ2-7; TRBD1 agrees at 7 bases. The V segment lost 0 bases and the J segment 9 bases; nucleotides outside the gene matches: 9. The germline gives CDR1 SGHRS, CDR2 YFSETQ. The CDR3 is 14 amino acids. CDR3 in amino acids: CASSLGSGGEVQYF. CDR3 sequence (DNA): TGCGCCAGCAGCTTGGGGTCAGGGGGAGAAGTGCAGTACTTC. The full variable domain, rest sourced from reference TRBV5-1 and TRBJ2-7, is KAGVTQTPRYLIKTRGQQVTLSCSPISGHRSVSWYQQTPGQGLQFLFEYFSETQRNKGNFPGRFSGRQFSNSRSEMNVSTLELGDSALYLCASSLGSGGEVQYFGPGTRLTVT.

This clone was seen a few times. The chain has TRBV5-1 and TRBJ2-2; tentatively, D is TRBD1 (6 bases). The CDR3 extends over 16 amino acids. V gave up 1 base and J gave up 3 bases, with 13 bases separating them. The germline V gene encodes CDR1 SGHRS and CDR2 YFSETQ. The CDR3 here is CASSLMAGVDTGELFF. The CDR3 DNA is TGCGCCAGCAGCTTGATGGCAGGGGTGGACACCGGGGAGCTGTTTTTT.

The chain couples TRBV18 to TRBJ1-2, with 8 positions matching TRBD1. J lost 4 bases, V lost 4 bases, and 14 bases had no gene match. The CDR3 totals 17 residues. Per germline, CDR1 KGHSH and CDR2 LQKENI. CDR3 region: CASSLHPGGGGIYGYTF. The CDR3, as DNA: TGTGCCAGCTCACTACACCCAGGGGGCGGTGGTATCTATGGCTACACCTTC.

V is TRBV29-1 and J is TRBJ2-1; D not certain. The CDR3 length is 11 residues. The V gene's germline CDR1 is SQVTM and CDR2 ANQGSEA. Trimming left V 3 bases short and J 4 bases short, with 4 bases between. The CDR3 region has the DNA TGCAGCGTTGAGGTGTACAATGAGCAGTTCTTC. Its protein is CSVEVYNEQFF.

The chain uses TRBV5-4 and TRBJ2-5; no clear D gene. Looked up from germline, CDR1 is SGHNT and CDR2 is YYREEE (reference sequence). The ends were cut back, 2 bases at V and 4 bases at J, with 12 bases in the middle. This CDR3 spans 14 amino acids. DNA of the CDR3: TGTGCCAGCAGCTTCGGTCGGGTCGGAGAGACCCAGTACTTC. This codes for CASSFGRVGETQYF.

The chain couples TRBV6-1 to TRBJ1-2; D is undetermined. The CDR3 is 13 residues long. V lost 6 bases, J lost 2 bases, and 10 bases lay in between. Germline assignment: CDR1 MNHNS and CDR2 SASEGT. The chain's CDR3 is CASRFTENYGYTF. As DNA, the CDR3 is TGTGCCAGCAGATTTACAGAGAACTATGGCTACACCTTC.

V usage is TRBV7-2 and J usage is TRBJ2-7; TRBD2 matches at 12 bases. V trimming: 5 bases; J trimming: 3 bases; junction bases outside the gene matches: 5. CDR1 is SGHTA and CDR2 is FQGNSA in the germline V gene. The CDR3 runs to 15 residues. CDR3 amino acids: CASSKLAGGGYEQYF. CDR3 sequence (DNA): TGTGCCAGCAGCAAACTAGCGGGGGGCGGCTACGAGCAGTACTTC.

The V call is TRBV10-3, the J call TRBJ1-1; no clear D gene. The CDR3 is 12 amino acids. Germline loops: CDR1 ENHRY, CDR2 SYGVKD. Trimming took 3 bases from V and 2 from J, leaving 4 bases between them. DNA for the CDR3: TGTGCCATCAGTGATTCAAACACTGAAGCTTTCTTT. Translated, it gives CAISDSNTEAFF.

The chain is built from TRBV4-1 and TRBJ1-4, with a tentative D call TRBD1 (5 bases). The CDR3 consists of 15 residues. The ends were cut back, 2 bases at V and 3 bases at J, with 10 bases in the middle. CDR1 and CDR2 (germline): MGHRA, YSYEKL. The CDR3 is CASSQLQGSNEKLFF. CDR3 DNA sequence: TGCGCCAGCAGCCAACTCCAGGGCTCTAATGAAAAACTGTTTTTT.

This clone was recorded only once. This chain uses TRBV2 with TRBJ2-3; a weak D match, TRBD1 (6 bases). Looked up from germline, CDR1 is SNHLY and CDR2 is FYNNEI. V was trimmed by 4 bases and J by 5 bases, leaving 7 bases between them. This CDR3 is 12 amino acids long. CDR3 protein: CASSVGGDTQYF. As DNA, the CDR3 is TGTGCCAGCAGTGTAGGGGGAGATACGCAGTATTTT.

This clone was observed a single time. V and J are TRBV7-9 and TRBJ1-1, with D perhaps TRBD1 (6 bases). Germline lookup yields CDR1 SEHNR and CDR2 FQNEAQ (reference sequence). Trimming took 2 bases from V and 6 from J, leaving 19 bases between them. The CDR3 is 16 residues long. The CDR3 protein is CASSLSRGYLAAEAFF. CDR3 DNA sequence: TGTGCCAGCAGCTTAAGCAGGGGCTACCTGGCTGCTGAAGCTTTCTTT.

This chain links TRBV4-1 with TRBJ2-5; a possible D gene is TRBD2 (5 bases). CDR1 and CDR2 from the germline V gene are MGHRA and YSYEKL. The CDR3 length is 18 residues. The germline V and J ends were trimmed by 0 bases and 5 bases, with 22 bases remaining between them. The CDR3 reads CASSQEGLGSPLSETQYF. The CDR3 nucleotides are TGCGCCAGCAGCCAAGAAGGACTCGGTAGCCCACTTAGTGAGACCCAGTACTTC.

Only a few counts were recorded for this clone. The chain couples TRBV7-3 to TRBJ2-2; D might be TRBD1 (6 bases). The germline V and J ends were trimmed by 1 base and 1 base, with 10 bases remaining between them. The CDR3 contains 16 residues. The germline CDR1 and CDR2 sequences are SGHTA and FQGTGA. The CDR3 loop is CASSLMPGVNTGELFF. The CDR3 bases are TGTGCCAGCAGCTTAATGCCAGGGGTGAACACCGGGGAGCTGTTTTTT.

This clone was picked up one time. The J gene is TRBJ1-3, the V gene TRBV30, with 7 bases fitting TRBD1. Germline CDR1 reads GTSNPN; CDR2 reads SVGIG (reference sequence). After removal of 3 bases from V and 2 bases from J, the junction contained 1 base not matched to a gene. The CDR3 has 13 residues. The CDR3: CAWRGQAGNTIYF. The CDR3 bases are TGTGCCTGGAGAGGACAGGCTGGAAACACCATATATTTT.

This chain uses TRBV5-1 with TRBJ1-6, with no clear D. The CDR3 covers 15 residues. Germline V gene lookup returns CDR1 SGHRS and CDR2 YFSETQ. V dropped 0 bases and J dropped 8 bases, with 12 bases sitting between them. The CDR3 nucleotides read TGCGCCAGCAGCTTGGCCGGCAGGCGGGATTCACCCCTCCACTTT. It codes for CASSLAGRRDSPLHF.

The V call is TRBV5-4, the J call TRBJ2-5; 9 bases are shared with TRBD1. This CDR3 comprises 16 residues. Trimming took 0 bases from V and 4 from J; bases not matched to a gene: 7. Looked up from germline, CDR1 is SGHNT and CDR2 is YYREEE (reference sequence). The CDR3 DNA follows: TGTGCCAGCAGCTTGGCCTACGACAGGGGGAGAGAGACCCAGTACTTC. The encoded protein is CASSLAYDRGRETQYF.